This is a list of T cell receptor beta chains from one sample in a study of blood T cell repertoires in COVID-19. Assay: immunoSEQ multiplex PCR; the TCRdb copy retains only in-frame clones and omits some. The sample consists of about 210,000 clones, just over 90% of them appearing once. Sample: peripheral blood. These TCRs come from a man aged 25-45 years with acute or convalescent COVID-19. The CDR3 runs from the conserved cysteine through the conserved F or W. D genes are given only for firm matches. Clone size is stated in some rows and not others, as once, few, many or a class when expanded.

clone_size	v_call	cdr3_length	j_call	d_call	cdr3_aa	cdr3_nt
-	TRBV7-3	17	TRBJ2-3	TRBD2	CASSSRQRGAPTDTQYF	TGTGCCAGCAGCTCCCGGCAGCGGGGGGCCCCCACAGATACGCAGTATTTT
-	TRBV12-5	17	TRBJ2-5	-	CASGLVIRGQFQETQYF	TGTGCTAGTGGTTTGGTAATAAGAGGACAGTTCCAAGAGACCCAGTACTTC
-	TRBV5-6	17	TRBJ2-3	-	CASSAPGSWLGTDTQYF	TGTGCCAGCAGCGCGCCGGGAAGTTGGCTCGGCACAGATACGCAGTATTTT
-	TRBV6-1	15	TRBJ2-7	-	CASSEQAQVSYEQYF	TGTGCCAGCAGTGAACAGGCTCAGGTTTCCTACGAGCAGTACTTC
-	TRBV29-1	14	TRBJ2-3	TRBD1	CSVKTGWFTDTQYF	TGCAGCGTGAAGACAGGGTGGTTCACAGATACGCAGTATTTT
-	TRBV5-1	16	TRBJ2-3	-	CASSFGVGSSTDTQYF	TGCGCCAGCAGCTTCGGGGTAGGGTCGAGCACAGATACGCAGTATTTT
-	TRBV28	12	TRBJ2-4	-	CASSSRRNIQYF	TGTGCCAGCAGTTCACGTAGAAACATTCAGTACTTC
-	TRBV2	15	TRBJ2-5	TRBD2	CASSVLSGYQETQYF	TGTGCCAGCAGTGTGCTTAGCGGGTACCAAGAGACCCAGTACTTC
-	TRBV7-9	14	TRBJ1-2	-	CASSLRTGGKGYTF	TGTGCCAGCAGCTTAAGGACGGGAGGGAAAGGCTACACCTTC
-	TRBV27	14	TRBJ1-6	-	CASSPLGAGSPLHF	TGTGCCAGCAGTCCCCTAGGGGCAGGTTCACCCCTCCACTTT
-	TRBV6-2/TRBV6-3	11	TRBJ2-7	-	CASSSYYEQYF	TGTGCCAGCAGTTCGTATTACGAGCAGTACTTC
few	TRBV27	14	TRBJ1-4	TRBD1	CASSGRTGREKLFF	TGTGCCAGCAGTGGCCGGACAGGGCGAGAAAAACTGTTTTTT
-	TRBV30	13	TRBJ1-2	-	CAWSPQGNYGYTF	TGTGCCTGGAGCCCTCAGGGGAACTATGGCTACACCTTC
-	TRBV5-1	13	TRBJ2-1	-	CASSLDSYNEQFF	TGCGCCAGCAGCCTCGACAGCTACAATGAGCAGTTCTTC
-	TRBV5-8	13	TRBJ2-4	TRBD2	CASRPREGDIQYF	TGTGCCAGCAGACCCCGGGAGGGGGACATTCAGTACTTC
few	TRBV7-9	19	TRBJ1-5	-	CASNRKIQGRPPSNQPQHF	TGTGCCTCAAACCGCAAAATACAGGGACGGCCACCTAGCAATCAGCCCCAGCATTTT
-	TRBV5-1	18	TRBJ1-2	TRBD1	CASSLVTGDWIRDYGYTF	TGCGCCAGCAGCTTGGTTACAGGGGACTGGATAAGGGACTATGGCTACACCTTC
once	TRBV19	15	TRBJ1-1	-	CASSIQRAGSTEAFF	TGTGCCAGTAGTATACAGAGGGCAGGAAGCACTGAAGCTTTCTTT
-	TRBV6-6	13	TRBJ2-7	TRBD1	CASGDRGLYEQYF	TGTGCCAGCGGGGACAGGGGACTATACGAGCAGTACTTC
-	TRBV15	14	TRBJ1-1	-	CATSRELGDTEAFF	TGTGCCACCAGCAGGGAGCTCGGGGACACTGAAGCTTTCTTT
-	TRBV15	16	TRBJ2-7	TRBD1	CATSRGPGTGAYEQYF	TGTGCCACCAGCAGAGGACCCGGGACAGGGGCCTACGAGCAGTACTTC
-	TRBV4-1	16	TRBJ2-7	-	CASSQDWQGVPYEQYF	TGCGCCAGCAGCCAAGATTGGCAGGGTGTCCCCTACGAGCAGTACTTC
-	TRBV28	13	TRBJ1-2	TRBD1	CASIAGQNYGYTF	TGTGCCAGCATAGCGGGACAGAACTATGGCTACACCTTC
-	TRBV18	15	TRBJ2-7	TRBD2	CASSPSSGRANEQYF	TGTGCCAGCTCACCATCTAGCGGGAGGGCCAACGAGCAGTACTTC
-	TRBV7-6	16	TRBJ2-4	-	CASSLSGQPPADIQYF	TGTGCCAGCAGCTTAAGTGGACAGCCCCCGGCCGACATTCAGTACTTC
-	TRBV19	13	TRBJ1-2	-	CASSMPANYGYTF	TGTGCCAGTAGTATGCCGGCTAACTATGGCTACACCTTC
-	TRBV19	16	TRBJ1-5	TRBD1	CASRMGLGQGRQPQHF	TGTGCCAGTAGAATGGGGTTGGGACAGGGGAGACAGCCCCAGCATTTT
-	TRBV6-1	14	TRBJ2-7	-	CASSEFWREREQYF	TGTGCCAGCAGTGAATTTTGGCGGGAAAGGGAGCAGTACTTC
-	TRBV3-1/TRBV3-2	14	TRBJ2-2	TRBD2	CASSPPGGVGELFF	TGTGCCAGCAGCCCTCCGGGAGGGGTCGGGGAGCTGTTTTTT
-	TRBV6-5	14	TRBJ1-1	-	CASSYSYQWPEAFF	TGTGCCAGCAGTTACTCTTACCAGTGGCCGGAAGCTTTCTTT
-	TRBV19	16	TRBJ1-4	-	CASRSITGQLNEKLFF	TGTGCCAGCCGGTCTATAACAGGGCAGTTGAATGAAAAACTGTTTTTT
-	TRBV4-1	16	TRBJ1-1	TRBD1	CASSQARGVGQGEAFF	TGCGCCAGCAGCCAAGCGCGCGGTGTAGGACAGGGGGAAGCTTTCTTT
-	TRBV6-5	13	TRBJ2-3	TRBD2	CAVGRVGTDTQYF	TGTGCCGTAGGGAGGGTAGGCACAGATACGCAGTATTTT
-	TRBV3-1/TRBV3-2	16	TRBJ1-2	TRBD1	CASSQDPATGSDGYTF	TGTGCCAGCAGCCAAGATCCCGCGACAGGGTCGGATGGCTACACCTTC
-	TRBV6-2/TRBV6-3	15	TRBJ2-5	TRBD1	CASSYPQTGRETQYF	TGTGCCAGCAGTTACCCCCAGACAGGGAGAGAGACCCAGTACTTC
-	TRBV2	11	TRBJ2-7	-	CASSVRDEQYF	TGTGCCAGCAGTGTCAGGGACGAGCAGTACTTC
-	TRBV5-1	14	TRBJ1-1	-	CASSFLKQNTEAFF	TGCGCCAGCAGCTTTTTGAAACAGAACACTGAAGCTTTCTTT
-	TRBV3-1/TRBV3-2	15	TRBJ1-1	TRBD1	CASSSTGAGNTEAFF	TGTGCCAGCAGTAGTACAGGGGCCGGGAACACTGAAGCTTTCTTT
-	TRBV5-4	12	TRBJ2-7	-	CASSMGLYEQYF	TGTGCCAGCAGCATGGGACTCTACGAGCAGTACTTC
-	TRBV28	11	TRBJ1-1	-	CASRSLGSTFF	TGTGCCAGCAGATCGCTGGGGAGTACTTTCTTT
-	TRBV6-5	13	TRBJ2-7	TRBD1	CASSYKQGSEQYF	TGTGCCAGCAGTTATAAACAGGGGTCCGAGCAGTACTTC
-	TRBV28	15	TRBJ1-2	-	CASSPGGARAYGYTF	TGTGCCAGCAGCCCGGGGGGGGCGAGGGCCTATGGCTACACCTTC
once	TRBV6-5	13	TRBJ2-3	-	CASSLTHTDTQYF	TGTGCCAGCAGTCTCACTCACACAGATACGCAGTATTTT
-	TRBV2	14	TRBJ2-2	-	CASKADRLTGELFF	TGTGCCAGCAAAGCGGACAGACTCACCGGGGAGCTGTTTTTT
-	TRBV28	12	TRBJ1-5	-	CASSLSYQPQHF	TGTGCCAGCAGTTTATCATATCAGCCCCAGCATTTT
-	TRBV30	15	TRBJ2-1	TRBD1	CAWDSTGGWGNEQFF	TGTGCCTGGGATTCTACAGGGGGCTGGGGGAATGAGCAGTTCTTC
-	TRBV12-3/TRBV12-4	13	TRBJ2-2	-	CASTPPNTGELFF	TGTGCCAGCACCCCTCCGAACACCGGGGAGCTGTTTTTT